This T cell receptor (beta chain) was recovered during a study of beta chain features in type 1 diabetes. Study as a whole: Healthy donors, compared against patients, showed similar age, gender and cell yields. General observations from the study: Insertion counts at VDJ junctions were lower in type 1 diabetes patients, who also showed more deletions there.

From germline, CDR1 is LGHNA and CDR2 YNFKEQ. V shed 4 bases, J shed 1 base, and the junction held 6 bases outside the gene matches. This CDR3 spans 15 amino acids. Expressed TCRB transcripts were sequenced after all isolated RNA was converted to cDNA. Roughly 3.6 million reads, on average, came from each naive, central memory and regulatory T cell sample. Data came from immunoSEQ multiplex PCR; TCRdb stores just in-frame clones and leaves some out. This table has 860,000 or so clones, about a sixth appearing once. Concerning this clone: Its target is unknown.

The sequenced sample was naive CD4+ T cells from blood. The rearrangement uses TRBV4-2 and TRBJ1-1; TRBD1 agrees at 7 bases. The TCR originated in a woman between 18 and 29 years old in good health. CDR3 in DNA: TGTGCCAGCAGCCCGTGGACAGGAAAGAACACTGAAGCTTTCTTT. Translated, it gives CASSPWTGKNTEAFF.